This T cell receptor beta chain was retrieved from a study of spatial heterogeneity in lung cancer. Across the whole study: Untreated early-stage non-small cell lung cancer patients, 72 in total, were the donors. For the average unique TCR and UMI combination, more than 9.5 occurrences appeared in raw reads.

TCRdb passed the 5' RACE reads through MiXCR, listing each CDR3 protein once. The sample consists of approximately 50,000 distinct CDR3 sequences, 6% to 8.5% of them appearing once. CDR1 is SEHNR and CDR2 is FQNEAQ in the germline V gene (reference sequence). There are 14 residues in the CDR3. The V gene lost 1 base and the J gene lost 6 bases, with 13 bases spanning the gap. Time point: blood at routine non-recurrence follow-up after resection. Whole RNA obtained from tumor, nontumor lung or frozen PBMC underwent sequencing without sorting. This specimen was PBMCs, taken at follow-up. The chain has TRBV7-9 and TRBJ2-7; no definite D call. The source is a female donor with early-stage non-small cell lung cancer. The CDR3 DNA sequence: TGTGCCAGCAGCTTAGTAGGACCCCCTTCCGAGCAGTACTTC. Residues: CASSLVGPPSEQYF.